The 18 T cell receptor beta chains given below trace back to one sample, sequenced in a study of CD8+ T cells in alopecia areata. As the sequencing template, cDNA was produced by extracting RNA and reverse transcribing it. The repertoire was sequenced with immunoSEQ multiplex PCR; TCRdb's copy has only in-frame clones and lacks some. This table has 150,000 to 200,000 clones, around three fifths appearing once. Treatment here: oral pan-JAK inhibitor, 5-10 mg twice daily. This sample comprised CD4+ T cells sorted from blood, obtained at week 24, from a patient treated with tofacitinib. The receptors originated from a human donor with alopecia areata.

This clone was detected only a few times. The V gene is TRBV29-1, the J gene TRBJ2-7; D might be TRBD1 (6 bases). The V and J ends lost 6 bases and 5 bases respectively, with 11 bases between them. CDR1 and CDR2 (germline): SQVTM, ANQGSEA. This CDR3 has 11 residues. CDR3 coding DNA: TGCAGCGTCGGGGACACGAACGAGCAGTACTTC. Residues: CSVGDTNEQYF.

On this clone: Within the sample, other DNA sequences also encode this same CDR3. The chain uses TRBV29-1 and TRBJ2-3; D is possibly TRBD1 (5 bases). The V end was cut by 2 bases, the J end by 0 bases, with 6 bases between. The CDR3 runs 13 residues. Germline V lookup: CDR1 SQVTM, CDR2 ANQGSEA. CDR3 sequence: CSVERGSTDTQYF. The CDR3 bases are TGCAGCGTTGAAAGGGGCAGCACAGATACGCAGTATTTT.

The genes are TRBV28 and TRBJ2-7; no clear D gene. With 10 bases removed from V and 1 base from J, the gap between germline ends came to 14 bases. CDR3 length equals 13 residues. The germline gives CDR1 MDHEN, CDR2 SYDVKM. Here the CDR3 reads CATLDWRSYEQYF. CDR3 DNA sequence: TGTGCCACCCTAGATTGGCGATCCTACGAGCAGTACTTC.

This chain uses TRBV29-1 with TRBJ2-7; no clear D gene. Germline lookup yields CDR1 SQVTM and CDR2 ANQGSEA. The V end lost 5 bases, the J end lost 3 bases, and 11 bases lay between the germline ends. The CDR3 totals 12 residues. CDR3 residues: CSVSSARYEQYF. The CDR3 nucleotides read TGCAGCGTTTCGTCAGCCCGCTACGAGCAGTACTTC.

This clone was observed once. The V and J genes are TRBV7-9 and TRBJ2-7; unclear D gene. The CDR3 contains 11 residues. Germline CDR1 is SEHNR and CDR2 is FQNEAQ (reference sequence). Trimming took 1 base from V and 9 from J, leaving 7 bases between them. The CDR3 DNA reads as TGTGCCAGCAGCTTAGATGGCTGGCAGTACTTC. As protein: CASSLDGWQYF.

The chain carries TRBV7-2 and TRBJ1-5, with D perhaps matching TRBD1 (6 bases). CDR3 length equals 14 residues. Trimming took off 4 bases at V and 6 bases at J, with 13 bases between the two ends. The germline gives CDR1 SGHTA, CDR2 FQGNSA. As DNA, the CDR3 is TGTGCCAGCAGCTCCGACAGGTGGACTCAGCCCCAGCATTTT. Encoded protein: CASSSDRWTQPQHF.

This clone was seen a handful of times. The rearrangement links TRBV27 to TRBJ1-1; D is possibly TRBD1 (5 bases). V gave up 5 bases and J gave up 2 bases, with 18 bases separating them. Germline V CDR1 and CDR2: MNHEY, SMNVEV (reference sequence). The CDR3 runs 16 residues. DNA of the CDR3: TGTGCCAGCAGTCAAGACCTGCGTCAGGGAAACACTGAAGCTTTCTTT. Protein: CASSQDLRQGNTEAFF.

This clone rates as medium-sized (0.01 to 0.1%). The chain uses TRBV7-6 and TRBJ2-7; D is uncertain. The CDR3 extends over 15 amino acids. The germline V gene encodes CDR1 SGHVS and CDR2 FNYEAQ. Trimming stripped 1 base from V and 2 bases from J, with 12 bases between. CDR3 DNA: TGTGCCAGCAGCTTAGATGAAGGGATCACCTACGAGCAGTACTTC. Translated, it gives CASSLDEGITYEQYF.

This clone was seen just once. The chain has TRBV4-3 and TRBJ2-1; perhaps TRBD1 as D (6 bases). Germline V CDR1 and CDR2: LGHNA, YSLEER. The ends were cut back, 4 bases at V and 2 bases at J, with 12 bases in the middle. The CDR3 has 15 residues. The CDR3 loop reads CASSPGQRPYNEQFF. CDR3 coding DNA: TGCGCCAGCAGCCCTGGACAGAGACCCTACAATGAGCAGTTCTTC.

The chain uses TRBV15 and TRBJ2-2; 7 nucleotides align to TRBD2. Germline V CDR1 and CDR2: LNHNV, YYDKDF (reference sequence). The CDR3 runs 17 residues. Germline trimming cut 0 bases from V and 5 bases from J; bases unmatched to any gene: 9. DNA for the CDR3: TGTGCCACCAGCAGAGATTATGGGAGGGTGCGGACCGGGGAGCTGTTTTTT. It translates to CATSRDYGRVRTGELFF.

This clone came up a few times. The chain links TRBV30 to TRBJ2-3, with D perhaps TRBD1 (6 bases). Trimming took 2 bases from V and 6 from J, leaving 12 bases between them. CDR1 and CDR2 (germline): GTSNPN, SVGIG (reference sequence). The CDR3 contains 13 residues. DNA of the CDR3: TGTGCCTGGAGTCAGGGGCAATGGGATACGCAGTATTTT. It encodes CAWSQGQWDTQYF. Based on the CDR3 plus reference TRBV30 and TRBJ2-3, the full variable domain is SQTIHQWPATLVQPVGSPLSLECTVEGTSNPNLYWYRQAAGRGLQLLFYSVGIGQISSEVPQNLSASRPQDRQFILSSKKLLLSDSGFYLCAWSQGQWDTQYFGPGTRLTVL.

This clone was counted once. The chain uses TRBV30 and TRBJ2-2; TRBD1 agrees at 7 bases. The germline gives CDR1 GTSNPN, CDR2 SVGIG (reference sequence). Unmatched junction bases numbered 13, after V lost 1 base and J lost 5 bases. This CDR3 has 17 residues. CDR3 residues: CAWSAPTGTVITGELFF. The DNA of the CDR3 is TGTGCCTGGAGTGCACCCACCGGGACAGTGATTACCGGGGAGCTGTTTTTT.

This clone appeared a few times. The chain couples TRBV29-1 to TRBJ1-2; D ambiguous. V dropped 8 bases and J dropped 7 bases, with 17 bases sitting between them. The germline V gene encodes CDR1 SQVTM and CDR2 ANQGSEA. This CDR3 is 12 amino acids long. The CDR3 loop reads CSISTSVVGYTF. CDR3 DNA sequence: TGCAGCATATCGACGTCAGTTGTTGGCTACACCTTC.

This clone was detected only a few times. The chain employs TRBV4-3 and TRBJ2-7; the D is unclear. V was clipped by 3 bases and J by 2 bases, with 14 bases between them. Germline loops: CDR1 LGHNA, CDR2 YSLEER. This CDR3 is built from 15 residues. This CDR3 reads CASSHLVDPTYEQYF. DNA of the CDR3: TGCGCCAGCAGCCATTTGGTTGATCCTACCTACGAGCAGTACTTC.

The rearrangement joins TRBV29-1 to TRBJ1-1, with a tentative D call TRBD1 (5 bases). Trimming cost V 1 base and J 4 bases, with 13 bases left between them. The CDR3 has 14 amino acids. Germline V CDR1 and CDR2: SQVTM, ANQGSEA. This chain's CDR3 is CSVEVGGLATEAFF. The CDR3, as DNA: TGCAGCGTTGAAGTTGGGGGTCTAGCCACTGAAGCTTTCTTT.

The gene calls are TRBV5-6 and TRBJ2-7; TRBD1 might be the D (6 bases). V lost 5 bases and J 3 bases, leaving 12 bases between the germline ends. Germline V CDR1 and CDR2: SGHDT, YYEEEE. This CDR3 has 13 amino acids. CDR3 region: CASSVLRGYEQYF. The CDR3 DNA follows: TGTGCCAGCAGTGTGCTCAGGGGCTACGAGCAGTACTTC.

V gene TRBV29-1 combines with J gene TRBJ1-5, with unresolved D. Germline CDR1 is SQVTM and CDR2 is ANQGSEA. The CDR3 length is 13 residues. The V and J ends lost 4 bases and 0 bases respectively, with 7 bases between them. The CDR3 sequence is CSVAWDSNQPQHF. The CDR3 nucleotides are TGCAGCGTTGCATGGGATAGCAATCAGCCCCAGCATTTT.

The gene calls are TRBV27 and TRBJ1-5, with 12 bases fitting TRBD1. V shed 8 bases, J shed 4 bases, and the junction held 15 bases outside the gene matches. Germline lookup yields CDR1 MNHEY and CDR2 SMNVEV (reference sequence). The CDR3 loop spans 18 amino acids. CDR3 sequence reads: CASLHWDRGRGVNQPQHF. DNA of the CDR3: TGTGCCAGCCTACACTGGGACAGGGGGCGCGGTGTAAATCAGCCCCAGCATTTT.